This T cell receptor (beta chain) originates from a study of cytomegalovirus exposure and HLA in healthy donors. 60 Vbeta and 13 Jbeta primers were used in PCR. Here immunoSEQ multiplex PCR was the method, and the copy in TCRdb shows in-frame clones only, minus some. This table holds roughly 26,000 clones, around 70% found once. In regard to this clone: Its antigen remains unidentified.

Notes on the study in general: The authors later found most CMV-associated TCR beta chains appeared HLA-restricted.

Trimming took 7 bases from V and 9 from J, leaving 18 bases between them. This CDR3 region has 13 residues. Per the germline V gene, CDR1 is MNHEY and CDR2 is SVGAGI. Sequencing was performed on PBMCs. This receptor was identified in a woman between 45 and 65 years old in good health and CMV-seronegative. This chain links TRBV6-5 with TRBJ1-1, with D tentatively TRBD1 (6 bases). CDR3 in amino acids: CASTQGTPSKAFF. The CDR3 region has the DNA TGTGCCAGCACTCAAGGGACACCTAGTAAAGCTTTCTTT.